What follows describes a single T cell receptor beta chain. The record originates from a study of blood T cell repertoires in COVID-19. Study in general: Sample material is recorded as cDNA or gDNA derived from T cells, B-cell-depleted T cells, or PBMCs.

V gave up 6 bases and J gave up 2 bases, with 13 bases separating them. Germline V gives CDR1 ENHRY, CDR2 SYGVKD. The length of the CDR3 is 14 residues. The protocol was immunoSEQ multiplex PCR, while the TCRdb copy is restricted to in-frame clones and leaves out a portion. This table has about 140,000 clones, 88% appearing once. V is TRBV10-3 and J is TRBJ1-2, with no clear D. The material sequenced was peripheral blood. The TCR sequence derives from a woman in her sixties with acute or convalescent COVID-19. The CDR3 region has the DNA TGTGCCATCAGCACTTCCGGAGGAAACTATGGCTACACCTTC. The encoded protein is CAISTSGGNYGYTF.